These T cell receptor beta chains were read from a single sample in a study of blood T cell repertoires in COVID-19. TCRdb keeps only in-frame clones here, not all; method: immunoSEQ multiplex PCR. The sample comprises more than 75,000 clones, more than 70% of which are singletons, and roughly 15% rests with the top ten. What was sequenced was peripheral blood. These receptors all come from a woman between 65 and 79 years old with acute or convalescent COVID-19. The CDR3 runs from the conserved cysteine through the conserved F or W. D genes are given only for firm matches. A clone size is listed for some rows: how often the clone was seen (once, few, many), or a class if it is expanded.

j_call	v_call	clone_size	d_call	cdr3_aa	cdr3_nt
TRBJ1-5	TRBV7-9	-	-	CASSLAGGGNQPQHF	TGTGCCAGCAGCTTAGCAGGAGGCGGCAATCAGCCCCAGCATTTT
TRBJ1-1	TRBV6-6	-	-	CASSSTGSDEAFF	TGTGCCAGCAGTTCTACAGGGTCGGATGAAGCTTTCTTT
TRBJ2-5	TRBV6-2/TRBV6-3	-	-	CASSYWRGTNKETQYF	TGTGCCAGCAGTTACTGGCGGGGGACAAACAAAGAGACCCAGTACTTC
TRBJ1-5	TRBV2	-	-	CASSDSVYQPQHF	TGTGCCAGCAGTGACAGCGTTTATCAGCCCCAGCATTTT
TRBJ1-1	TRBV3-1/TRBV3-2	-	-	CASSRQRERGGAFF	TGTGCCAGCAGTCGCCAACGGGAGAGGGGGGGAGCTTTCTTT
TRBJ2-3	TRBV9	-	-	CASSVEGDTQYF	TGTGCCAGCAGCGTGGAGGGAGATACGCAGTATTTT
TRBJ1-2	TRBV7-9	-	-	CASSPRSPGDYGYTF	TGTGCCAGCAGCCCCCGGAGCCCGGGGGACTATGGCTACACCTTC
TRBJ2-1	TRBV4-3	-	-	CASSQFTGDEQFF	TGCGCCAGCAGCCAATTCACGGGGGATGAGCAGTTCTTC
TRBJ1-2	TRBV7-9	-	-	CASSPGAEERYTF	TGTGCCAGCAGCCCCGGCGCGGAGGAACGCTACACCTTC
TRBJ1-2	TRBV27	-	-	CASSLQANYGYTF	TGTGCCAGCAGTTTACAGGCCAACTATGGCTACACCTTC
TRBJ1-2	TRBV5-1	-	TRBD1	CASSPTGSDEYGYTF	TGCGCCAGCAGCCCGACAGGGAGCGATGAATATGGCTACACCTTC
TRBJ2-1	TRBV27	-	-	CASSLYAGTGRYSGEQFF	TGTGCCAGCAGTTTATACGCCGGGACTGGCAGGTACTCAGGTGAGCAGTTCTTC
TRBJ2-3	TRBV9	-	TRBD1	CASSGRTGGVTDTQYF	TGTGCCAGCAGCGGACGGACAGGGGGAGTCACAGATACGCAGTATTTT
TRBJ2-6	TRBV5-4	once	-	CASSLPAAANVLTF	TGTGCCAGCAGCTTGCCAGCGGCGGCCAACGTCCTGACTTTC
TRBJ1-2	TRBV2	-	-	CASSEGGYGYTF	TGTGCCAGCAGTGAGGGGGGATATGGCTACACCTTC
TRBJ1-5	TRBV19	-	-	CASSPYWGNSNQPQHF	TGTGCCAGTAGCCCCTATTGGGGCAATAGCAATCAGCCCCAGCATTTT
TRBJ2-5	TRBV5-1	-	-	CASSPGHLQETQYF	TGCGCCAGCAGCCCGGGACACCTCCAAGAGACCCAGTACTTC
TRBJ2-5	TRBV29-1	-	TRBD2	CSAGGGRGKQETQYF	TGCAGCGCCGGGGGGGGCCGTGGCAAGCAAGAGACCCAGTACTTC
TRBJ2-2	TRBV19	few	-	CASSFPGWAAGELFF	TGTGCCAGTAGTTTCCCAGGGTGGGCGGCCGGGGAGCTGTTTTTT
TRBJ2-2	TRBV19	-	-	CASRPPVRNTGELFF	TGTGCCAGTAGACCCCCTGTGCGGAACACCGGGGAGCTGTTTTTT
TRBJ2-1	TRBV6-5	-	TRBD2	CASSYYLAGGDEQFF	TGTGCCAGCAGTTACTACCTAGCGGGGGGGGATGAGCAGTTCTTC
TRBJ1-5	TRBV10-3	-	TRBD1	CAISYDRGGQPQHF	TGTGCCATCAGCTACGACAGGGGAGGTCAGCCCCAGCATTTT
TRBJ1-5	TRBV6-2/TRBV6-3	-	-	CASSYTLPVEPQHF	TGTGCCAGCAGTTACACCCTACCGGTCGAGCCCCAGCATTTT
TRBJ1-1	TRBV7-2	-	-	CASSYLVGGTEAFF	TGTGCCAGCAGCTACCTTGTGGGGGGCACTGAAGCTTTCTTT
TRBJ1-2	TRBV11-2	-	-	CASSLGRNYYGYTF	TGTGCCAGCAGCTTAGGCCGAAACTACTATGGCTACACCTTC
TRBJ2-1	TRBV6-6	-	TRBD2	CASRPFGGLVNNEQFF	TGTGCCAGCAGACCCTTTGGGGGACTAGTGAACAATGAGCAGTTCTTC
TRBJ2-1	TRBV20-1	-	-	CSASHRDNEQFF	TGCAGTGCTAGTCACAGGGACAATGAGCAGTTCTTC
TRBJ2-5	TRBV5-4	few	TRBD2	CASSAGTSPRIQETQYF	TGTGCCAGCAGCGCCGGGACTAGCCCCCGCATCCAAGAGACCCAGTACTTC
TRBJ1-6	TRBV11-2	once	-	CASSPLSYSDRRNSPLHF	TGTGCCAGCAGCCCCTTGAGTTACTCAGACAGACGTAATTCACCCCTCCACTTT
TRBJ1-1	TRBV4-1	-	-	CASSRYGGREGNTEAFF	TGCGCCAGCAGCCGCTACGGGGGCAGGGAGGGAAACACTGAAGCTTTCTTT
TRBJ1-6	TRBV5-1	-	TRBD1	CASRLRQGRDSPLHF	TGCGCCAGCAGACTGCGACAGGGAAGAGATTCACCCCTCCACTTT
TRBJ2-5	TRBV3-1/TRBV3-2	once	-	CASSRTVSAETQYF	TGTGCCAGCAGCCGGACAGTTAGTGCGGAGACCCAGTACTTC
TRBJ2-1	TRBV7-8	-	-	CASSLVVGYNEQFF	TGTGCCAGCAGCTTAGTGGTCGGTTACAATGAGCAGTTCTTC
TRBJ2-1	TRBV7-2	once	-	CASSPHPSSYNEQFF	TGTGCCAGCAGCCCCCATCCGAGCTCCTACAATGAGCAGTTCTTC
TRBJ1-2	TRBV4-1	-	-	CASSHVFRNRDTAYGYTF	TGCGCCAGCAGCCATGTATTCCGGAACAGGGATACGGCCTATGGCTACACCTTC